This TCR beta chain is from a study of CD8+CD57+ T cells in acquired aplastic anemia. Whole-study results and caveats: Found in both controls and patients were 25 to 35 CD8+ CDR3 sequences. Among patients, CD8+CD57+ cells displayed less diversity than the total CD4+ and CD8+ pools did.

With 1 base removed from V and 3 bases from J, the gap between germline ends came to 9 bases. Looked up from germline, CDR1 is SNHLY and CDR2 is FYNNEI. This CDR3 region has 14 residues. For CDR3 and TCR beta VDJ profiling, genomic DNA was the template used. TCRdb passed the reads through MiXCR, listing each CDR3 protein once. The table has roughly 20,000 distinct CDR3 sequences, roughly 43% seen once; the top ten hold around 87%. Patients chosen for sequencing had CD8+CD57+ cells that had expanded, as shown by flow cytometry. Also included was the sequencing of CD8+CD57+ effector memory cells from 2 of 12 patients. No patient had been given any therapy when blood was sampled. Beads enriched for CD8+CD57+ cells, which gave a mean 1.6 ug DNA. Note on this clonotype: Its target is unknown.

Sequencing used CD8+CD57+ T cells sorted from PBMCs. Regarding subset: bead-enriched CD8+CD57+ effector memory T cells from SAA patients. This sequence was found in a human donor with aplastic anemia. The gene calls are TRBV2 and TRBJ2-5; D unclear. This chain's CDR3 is CASSEGWEEETQYF. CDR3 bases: TGTGCCAGCAGTGAAGGTTGGGAAGAAGAGACCCAGTACTTC.